A selection of T cell receptor beta chains follows, all from one sample in a study of shared T cell receptors in the human thymus. The assay was immunoSEQ multiplex PCR, and TCRdb's table has in-frame clones only and misses some. The sample has about 660,000 clones, approximately 87% seen once. This sample also appeared in a second study, on human thymus T cells.

The sequenced sample consisted of thymocytes. These receptor sequences come from a boy under three years old with a congenital heart defect. The CDR3 runs from the conserved cysteine through the conserved F or W. Each record gives: CDR3 DNA, CDR3 protein, clone size, V gene, D gene, J gene. A D gene is named only where the DNA matches it firmly. Clone size is given for some rows only: seen once, a few or many times, or a class if the clone is expanded.

cdr3_nt: TGTGCCAGTAGTACCAGACAGGGGAAGAACACCGGGGAGCTGTTTTTT
cdr3_aa: CASSTRQGKNTGELFF
clone_size: -
v_call: TRBV19
d_call: TRBD1
j_call: TRBJ2-2

cdr3_nt: TGTGCCAGCAGTTTCCGGGACAGGGTTTCTGAGCAGTTCTTC
cdr3_aa: CASSFRDRVSEQFF
clone_size: -
v_call: TRBV28
d_call: TRBD1
j_call: TRBJ2-1

cdr3_nt: TGTGCCAGCAGTTTAGGCACCCCAGCGAATCAGCCCCAGCATTTT
cdr3_aa: CASSLGTPANQPQHF
clone_size: -
v_call: TRBV28
d_call: -
j_call: TRBJ1-5

cdr3_nt: TGTGCCAGCAGCTTTAGACGGGGGATGGATTACAATGAGCAGTTCTTC
cdr3_aa: CASSFRRGMDYNEQFF
clone_size: -
v_call: TRBV7-6
d_call: -
j_call: TRBJ2-1

cdr3_nt: TGTGCCACCAGTCCGGGACAGGGGCCCACCGGGGAGCTGTTTTTT
cdr3_aa: CATSPGQGPTGELFF
clone_size: -
v_call: TRBV15
d_call: TRBD1
j_call: TRBJ2-2

cdr3_nt: TGTGCCAGTACCACGGGAGGGGCCACAGGCTCTGGAAACACCATATATTTT
cdr3_aa: CASTTGGATGSGNTIYF
clone_size: few
v_call: TRBV19
d_call: -
j_call: TRBJ1-3

cdr3_nt: TGTGCCATCAGTGAGACGACAGGGCCCCAAAGCGCGAACACCGGGGAGCTGTTTTTT
cdr3_aa: CAISETTGPQSANTGELFF
clone_size: -
v_call: TRBV10-3
d_call: TRBD1
j_call: TRBJ2-2

cdr3_nt: TGCGCCAGCAGCCAAGGCAGGAAGGGACTAGCGCCCGGTACAGATACGCAGTATTTT
cdr3_aa: CASSQGRKGLAPGTDTQYF
clone_size: -
v_call: TRBV4-3
d_call: TRBD2
j_call: TRBJ2-3

cdr3_nt: TGTGCCAGCAGTGTAGAGTCCTGGGAGACCCAGTACTTC
cdr3_aa: CASSVESWETQYF
clone_size: -
v_call: TRBV2
d_call: -
j_call: TRBJ2-5

cdr3_nt: TGTGCCAGCAGCTTAGGCGGGCGGGGGAAACTGTTTTTT
cdr3_aa: CASSLGGRGKLFF
clone_size: few
v_call: TRBV13
d_call: -
j_call: TRBJ1-4

cdr3_nt: TGTGCCAGCAGCACACGGACAGGGTCGGAGGAGACCCAGTACTTC
cdr3_aa: CASSTRTGSEETQYF
clone_size: -
v_call: TRBV9
d_call: TRBD1
j_call: TRBJ2-5

cdr3_nt: TGTGCCAGTAGTTCACCCGGGACAGGGAACTACAATGAGCAGTTCTTC
cdr3_aa: CASSSPGTGNYNEQFF
clone_size: -
v_call: TRBV19
d_call: TRBD1
j_call: TRBJ2-1

cdr3_nt: TGTGCCAGCAGCTTGGATACAGGCACAGATACGCAGTATTTT
cdr3_aa: CASSLDTGTDTQYF
clone_size: -
v_call: TRBV5-6
d_call: -
j_call: TRBJ2-3

cdr3_nt: TGTGCCTGGAGTAGGGGGTTTTATAGCAATCAGCCCCAGCATTTT
cdr3_aa: CAWSRGFYSNQPQHF
clone_size: -
v_call: TRBV30
d_call: -
j_call: TRBJ1-5

cdr3_nt: TGTGCCAGTAGTAGGCTGGGACAGGGTAACGGCTACACCTTC
cdr3_aa: CASSRLGQGNGYTF
clone_size: -
v_call: TRBV19
d_call: TRBD1
j_call: TRBJ1-2

cdr3_nt: TGTGCCAGCAGCTTAGTTTGGACCGACTTAGGGGACTATGGCTACACCTTC
cdr3_aa: CASSLVWTDLGDYGYTF
clone_size: -
v_call: TRBV7-2
d_call: -
j_call: TRBJ1-2

cdr3_nt: TGTGCCAGCAGCCCCGGGACTAGCGGGGGGCCCTCCTACAATGAGCAGTTCTTC
cdr3_aa: CASSPGTSGGPSYNEQFF
clone_size: -
v_call: TRBV7-8
d_call: TRBD2
j_call: TRBJ2-1

cdr3_nt: TGTGCCAGCAGCCAAGATTATGGCCGCACAGATACGCAGTATTTT
cdr3_aa: CASSQDYGRTDTQYF
clone_size: few
v_call: TRBV14
d_call: -
j_call: TRBJ2-3

cdr3_nt: TGTGCCAGCAGCTGGGACAAAGGGTCGAACACTGAAGCTTTCTTT
cdr3_aa: CASSWDKGSNTEAFF
clone_size: -
v_call: TRBV7-9
d_call: -
j_call: TRBJ1-1

cdr3_nt: TGTGCCAGCAGTCGAACAGGGGATAATTCACCCCTCCACTTT
cdr3_aa: CASSRTGDNSPLHF
clone_size: -
v_call: TRBV6-5
d_call: TRBD1
j_call: TRBJ1-6

cdr3_nt: TGTGCCAGCTCACCAGGGCGGGGGACCGGGGAGCTGTTTTTT
cdr3_aa: CASSPGRGTGELFF
clone_size: -
v_call: TRBV18
d_call: TRBD2
j_call: TRBJ2-2

cdr3_nt: TGTGCCAGCAGGTCGGCGGGGGGGCCGAAAAACATTCAGTACTTC
cdr3_aa: CASRSAGGPKNIQYF
clone_size: -
v_call: TRBV27
d_call: TRBD2
j_call: TRBJ2-4

cdr3_nt: TGTGCCATCAGTAGGGACAGGGGGCCTATGGATGAGCAGTTCTTC
cdr3_aa: CAISRDRGPMDEQFF
clone_size: -
v_call: TRBV10-3
d_call: TRBD1
j_call: TRBJ2-1

cdr3_nt: TGTGCCAGTAGTTCGACGAGGGACAGTTTGACCTCCGAGCAGTACTTC
cdr3_aa: CASSSTRDSLTSEQYF
clone_size: -
v_call: TRBV19
d_call: TRBD1
j_call: TRBJ2-7

cdr3_nt: TGCGCCAGCAGCCAATGGGGCACCTACTATGGCTACACCTTC
cdr3_aa: CASSQWGTYYGYTF
clone_size: -
v_call: TRBV4-3
d_call: -
j_call: TRBJ1-2

cdr3_nt: TGTGCCAGTACCTCGGGACAGGGCTACAATGAGCAGTTCTTC
cdr3_aa: CASTSGQGYNEQFF
clone_size: -
v_call: TRBV19
d_call: TRBD1
j_call: TRBJ2-1

cdr3_nt: TGTGCCAGCAGTTTGGGGGGACAGGGGTTCAATGGCTCCTATAATTCACCCCTCCACTTT
cdr3_aa: CASSLGGQGFNGSYNSPLHF
clone_size: -
v_call: TRBV28
d_call: TRBD1
j_call: TRBJ1-6

cdr3_nt: TGTGCCAGCAGCTTGACTAAGGACAGCTATTACAATGAGCAGTTCTTC
cdr3_aa: CASSLTKDSYYNEQFF
clone_size: -
v_call: TRBV5-6
d_call: -
j_call: TRBJ2-1

cdr3_nt: TGTGCCAGCAGCGTAGTTAGAGGGACAGCGAACACTGAAGCTTTCTTT
cdr3_aa: CASSVVRGTANTEAFF
clone_size: -
v_call: TRBV9
d_call: TRBD1
j_call: TRBJ1-1

cdr3_nt: TGCGCCAGCAGTGATGTTCCAGGGGGTTATTATGGCTACACCTTC
cdr3_aa: CASSDVPGGYYGYTF
clone_size: -
v_call: TRBV10-2
d_call: TRBD1
j_call: TRBJ1-2

cdr3_nt: TGTGCCAGCAGTGGGACAGACCCGTACTCTGGAAACACCATATATTTT
cdr3_aa: CASSGTDPYSGNTIYF
clone_size: few
v_call: TRBV28
d_call: TRBD1
j_call: TRBJ1-3

cdr3_nt: TGTGCCAGCAGCTTAGGGGGGCCGGCCGAGTGGACCACTGAAGCTTTCTTT
cdr3_aa: CASSLGGPAEWTTEAFF
clone_size: -
v_call: TRBV11-2
d_call: -
j_call: TRBJ1-1

cdr3_nt: TGTGCCAGTAACGAGGATTCTTCGGAGAACACTGAAGCTTTCTTT
cdr3_aa: CASNEDSSENTEAFF
clone_size: -
v_call: TRBV19
d_call: -
j_call: TRBJ1-1

cdr3_nt: TGCGCCAGCAGCCAAGGCCCGGGACTGGGGCCCTACGAGCAGTACTTC
cdr3_aa: CASSQGPGLGPYEQYF
clone_size: -
v_call: TRBV4-1
d_call: -
j_call: TRBJ2-7

cdr3_nt: TGTGCCAGCAGCGTAGATGGCGGGACAGGGTTCCACATAAACACTGAAGCTTTCTTT
cdr3_aa: CASSVDGGTGFHINTEAFF
clone_size: -
v_call: TRBV9
d_call: TRBD1
j_call: TRBJ1-1

cdr3_nt: TGTGCCAGCAGTTTTTCAGGGGGCGTGCAGGCCAAAAACATTCAGTACTTC
cdr3_aa: CASSFSGGVQAKNIQYF
clone_size: -
v_call: TRBV28
d_call: TRBD1
j_call: TRBJ2-4

cdr3_nt: TGTGCCAGCAGCCACGCCCCTACGACAGGGGAGGTGGGCACAGATACGCAGTATTTT
cdr3_aa: CASSHAPTTGEVGTDTQYF
clone_size: -
v_call: TRBV4-2
d_call: TRBD1
j_call: TRBJ2-3

cdr3_nt: TGTGCCAGCAGCTTAGCGTGGGGGCTAAGGACAGGACATAGCAATCAGCCCCAGCATTTT
cdr3_aa: CASSLAWGLRTGHSNQPQHF
clone_size: -
v_call: TRBV7-8
d_call: TRBD1
j_call: TRBJ1-5

cdr3_nt: TGTGCCAGCAGATTCGTCTTCCAAGAGACCCAGTACTTC
cdr3_aa: CASRFVFQETQYF
clone_size: -
v_call: TRBV28
d_call: -
j_call: TRBJ2-5

cdr3_nt: TGTGCCAGCCCATCGGGGGGGCTCGAGCAGTACTTC
cdr3_aa: CASPSGGLEQYF
clone_size: -
v_call: TRBV5-6
d_call: TRBD2
j_call: TRBJ2-7

cdr3_nt: TGCGCCAGCAGCTTGGGAGGGCTCGGCAATCAGCCCCAGCATTTT
cdr3_aa: CASSLGGLGNQPQHF
clone_size: -
v_call: TRBV5-1
d_call: -
j_call: TRBJ1-5

cdr3_nt: TGTGCCAGCAGCCCGCAGGGCGGTGAAAAACTGTTTTTT
cdr3_aa: CASSPQGGEKLFF
clone_size: -
v_call: TRBV7-2
d_call: -
j_call: TRBJ1-4

cdr3_nt: TGTGCCAGCAGCTTAGTCCCTAGCGGGAGCGTGGAGCAGTTCTTC
cdr3_aa: CASSLVPSGSVEQFF
clone_size: -
v_call: TRBV7-2
d_call: TRBD2
j_call: TRBJ2-1

cdr3_nt: TGTGCCAGCAGCCCCCAGGACGGGGTGAAGGTTTTGGGAAACACCATATATTTT
cdr3_aa: CASSPQDGVKVLGNTIYF
clone_size: -
v_call: TRBV9
d_call: -
j_call: TRBJ1-3

cdr3_nt: TGCGCCAGCAGCCAAGGAGTAAACGCAACTAATGAAAAACTGTTTTTT
cdr3_aa: CASSQGVNATNEKLFF
clone_size: -
v_call: TRBV4-3
d_call: -
j_call: TRBJ1-4

cdr3_nt: TGTGCCAGCACCTTTTTTACAGGGTTCAAGACCCAGTACTTC
cdr3_aa: CASTFFTGFKTQYF
clone_size: once
v_call: TRBV7-8
d_call: -
j_call: TRBJ2-5

cdr3_nt: TGTGCCAGCAGCCACAGGGGCCCCGGGGAGCTGTTTTTT
cdr3_aa: CASSHRGPGELFF
clone_size: few
v_call: TRBV14
d_call: -
j_call: TRBJ2-2

cdr3_nt: TGTGCCAGCAGCCATGGACAGGAAAAACTGTTTTTT
cdr3_aa: CASSHGQEKLFF
clone_size: -
v_call: TRBV7-9
d_call: -
j_call: TRBJ1-4

cdr3_nt: TGTGCCAGCAGCCACCAGGTACCACCGACTAGCGAGCTTTTATTCGATACGCAGTATTTT
cdr3_aa: CASSHQVPPTSELLFDTQYF
clone_size: -
v_call: TRBV7-6
d_call: TRBD2
j_call: TRBJ2-3